The clone carrying this T cell receptor beta chain was picked up a small number of times. Its antigen is not identified. TCRdb reprocessed the RT-PCR reads with MiXCR, giving one entry per CDR3 protein. The table has roughly 700,000 distinct CDR3 sequences, around a sixth seen once; the top ten hold approximately 10%. The data belong to a study of response to subunit inactivated influenza vaccine. Study results and limitations: T cells newly recruited by each seasonal influenza vaccination are few, the authors suggested.

The sequenced sample was PBMCs from blood, obtained 12 days after vaccination. The sequence derives from a man in his fifties or sixties who received an inactivated influenza vaccine.

The CDR3 sequence: CASSLRGYATGELFF. The CDR3 DNA sequence: TGTGCCAGCAGCCTGCGGGGCTACGCTACCGGGGAGCTGTTTTTT. The V gene is TRBV12-3 or TRBV12-4, the J gene TRBJ2-2; D is possibly TRBD2 (6 bases). The CDR3 totals 15 residues. V shed 6 bases and J shed 5 bases, with 16 bases lying between them.